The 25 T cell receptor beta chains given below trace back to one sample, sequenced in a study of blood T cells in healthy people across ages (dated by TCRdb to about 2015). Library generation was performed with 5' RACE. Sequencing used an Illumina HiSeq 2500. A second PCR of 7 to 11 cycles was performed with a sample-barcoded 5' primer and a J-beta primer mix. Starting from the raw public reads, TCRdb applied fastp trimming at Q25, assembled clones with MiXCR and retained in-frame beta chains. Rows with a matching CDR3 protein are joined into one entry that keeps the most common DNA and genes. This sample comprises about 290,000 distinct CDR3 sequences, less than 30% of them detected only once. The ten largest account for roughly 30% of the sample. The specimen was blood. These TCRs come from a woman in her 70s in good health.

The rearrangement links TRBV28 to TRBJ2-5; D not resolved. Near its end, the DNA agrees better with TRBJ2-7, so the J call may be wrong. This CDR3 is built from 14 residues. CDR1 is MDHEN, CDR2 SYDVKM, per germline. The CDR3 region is CASIRQGPSYEQYF. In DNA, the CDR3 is TGTGCCAGCATTCGGCAAGGTCCCTCCTACGAGCAGTACTTC.

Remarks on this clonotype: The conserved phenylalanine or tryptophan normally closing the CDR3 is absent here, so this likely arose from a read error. The CDR3 sequence: CASKSIGEKLFL. CDR3 coding DNA: TGTGCCAGCAAAAGCATCGGTGAAAAACTGTTTCTT. The V call is TRBV28, the J call TRBJ1-4; D is ambiguous. This CDR3 spans 12 amino acids. Germline lookup yields CDR1 MDHEN and CDR2 SYDVKM. The V gene lost 7 bases and the J gene lost 7 bases, with 10 bases spanning the gap.

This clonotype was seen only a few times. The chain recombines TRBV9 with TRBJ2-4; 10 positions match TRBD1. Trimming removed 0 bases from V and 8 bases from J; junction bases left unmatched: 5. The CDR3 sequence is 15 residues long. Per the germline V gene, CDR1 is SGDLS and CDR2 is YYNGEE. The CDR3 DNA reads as TGTGCCAGCAGCGTAGCGGGGGACAGGGGAGACATTCAGTACTTC. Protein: CASSVAGDRGDIQYF.

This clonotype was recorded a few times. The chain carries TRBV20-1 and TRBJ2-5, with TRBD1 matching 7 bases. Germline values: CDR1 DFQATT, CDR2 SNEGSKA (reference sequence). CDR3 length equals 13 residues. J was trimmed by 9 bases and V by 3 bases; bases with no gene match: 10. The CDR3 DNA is TGCAGTGCTAGGGACTGGACTCAGGGGGCCCAGTACTTC. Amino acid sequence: CSARDWTQGAQYF.

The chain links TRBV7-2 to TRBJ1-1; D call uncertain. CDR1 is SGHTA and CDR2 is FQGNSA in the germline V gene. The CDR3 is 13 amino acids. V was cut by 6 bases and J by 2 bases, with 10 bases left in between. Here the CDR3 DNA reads TGTGCCAGCAGAGAGGCTTCAAACACTGAAGCTTTCTTT. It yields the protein CASREASNTEAFF.

The CDR3: CASSMEGSYEQYF. As DNA, the CDR3 is TGTGCCAGTAGTATGGAGGGTTCCTACGAGCAGTACTTC. This chain links TRBV19 with TRBJ2-7, with TRBD2 as a possible D gene (6 bases). Germline CDR1 reads LNHDA; CDR2 reads SQIVND (reference sequence). Trimming pared 3 bases from V and 1 base from J, leaving 7 bases between. The CDR3 runs 13 residues.

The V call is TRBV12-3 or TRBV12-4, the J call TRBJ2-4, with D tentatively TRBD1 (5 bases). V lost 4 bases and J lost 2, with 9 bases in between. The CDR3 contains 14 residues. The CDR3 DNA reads TGTGCCAGCAGTTCAGGGAATCCCAAAAACATTCAGTACTTC. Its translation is CASSSGNPKNIQYF.

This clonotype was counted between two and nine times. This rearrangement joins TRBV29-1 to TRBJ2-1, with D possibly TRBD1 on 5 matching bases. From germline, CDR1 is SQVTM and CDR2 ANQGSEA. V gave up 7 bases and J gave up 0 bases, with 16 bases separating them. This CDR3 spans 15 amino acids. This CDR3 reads CSGGAGRSSYNEQFF. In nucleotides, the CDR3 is TGCAGCGGGGGTGCAGGGCGCAGCTCCTACAATGAGCAGTTCTTC.

DNA for the CDR3: TGTGCCAGCAGCTTATTGGGGGCCTCTAATTCACCCCTCCACTTT. Encoded protein: CASSLLGASNSPLHF. This chain joins TRBV7-3 and TRBJ1-6, with a possible D match to TRBD1 (6 bases). Deletions cut 2 bases from V and 6 bases from J, with 11 bases between. Germline CDR1 reads SGHTA; CDR2 reads FQGTGA. The CDR3 has 15 residues.

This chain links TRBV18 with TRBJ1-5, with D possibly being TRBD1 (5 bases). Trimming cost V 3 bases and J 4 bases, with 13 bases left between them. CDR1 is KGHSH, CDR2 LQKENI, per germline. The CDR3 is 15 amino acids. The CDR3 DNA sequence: TGTGCCAGCTCACCTAGCCAGGGCCTTAATCAGCCCCAGCATTTT. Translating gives CASSPSQGLNQPQHF.

The CDR3 reads CASSLTGGSFYNEQFF. The CDR3 nucleotides are TGTGCCAGCAGCTTAACTGGCGGGAGCTTCTACAATGAGCAGTTCTTC. The rearrangement links TRBV7-8 to TRBJ2-1, with 7 bases lining up with TRBD2. With V trimmed by 2 bases and J by 3 bases, 7 bases remained unmatched. This CDR3 region has 16 residues. Germline V gives CDR1 SGHVS, CDR2 FQNEAQ.

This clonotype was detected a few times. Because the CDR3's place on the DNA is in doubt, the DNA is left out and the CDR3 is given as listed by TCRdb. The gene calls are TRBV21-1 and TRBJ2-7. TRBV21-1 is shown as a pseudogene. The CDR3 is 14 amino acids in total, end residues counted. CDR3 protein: CASSGQVYMCEQYF.

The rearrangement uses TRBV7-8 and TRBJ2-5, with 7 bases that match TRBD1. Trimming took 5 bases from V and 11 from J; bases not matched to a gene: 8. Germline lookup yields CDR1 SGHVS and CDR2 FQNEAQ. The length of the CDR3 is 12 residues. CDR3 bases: TGTGCCAGCAGCACGAAAGGACAGGTTCAGTACTTC. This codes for CASSTKGQVQYF.

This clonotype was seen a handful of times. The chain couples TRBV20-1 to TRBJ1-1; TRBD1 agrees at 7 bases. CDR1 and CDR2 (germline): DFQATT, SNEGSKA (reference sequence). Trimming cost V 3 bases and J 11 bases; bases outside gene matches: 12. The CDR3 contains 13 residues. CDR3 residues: CSASGRDSWRAFF. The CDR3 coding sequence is TGCAGTGCTAGTGGCCGGGACAGCTGGAGGGCTTTCTTT.

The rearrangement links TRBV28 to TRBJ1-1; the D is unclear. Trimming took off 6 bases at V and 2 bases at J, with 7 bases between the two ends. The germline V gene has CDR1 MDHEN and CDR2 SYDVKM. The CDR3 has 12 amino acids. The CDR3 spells CASSPINTEAFF. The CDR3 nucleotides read TGTGCCAGCAGCCCAATAAACACTGAAGCTTTCTTT.

The CDR3: CASSRLAGSTDTQYF. The CDR3 region has the DNA TGTGCCAGCAGTCGACTAGCGGGCAGCACAGATACGCAGTATTTT. The J gene is TRBJ2-3, the V gene TRBV7-2, with 10 bases lining up with TRBD2. V was pared by 6 bases and J by 0 bases, with 3 bases of the junction left unmatched. The CDR3 sequence is 15 residues long. The germline CDR1 and CDR2 sequences are SGHTA and FQGNSA.

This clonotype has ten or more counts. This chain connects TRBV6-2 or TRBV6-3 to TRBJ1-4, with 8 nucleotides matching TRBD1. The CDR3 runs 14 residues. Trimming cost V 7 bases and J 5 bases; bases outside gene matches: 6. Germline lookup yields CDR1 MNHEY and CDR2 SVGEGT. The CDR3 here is CASNGQGPNEKLFF. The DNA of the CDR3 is TGTGCCAGCAACGGACAGGGCCCGAATGAAAAACTGTTTTTT.

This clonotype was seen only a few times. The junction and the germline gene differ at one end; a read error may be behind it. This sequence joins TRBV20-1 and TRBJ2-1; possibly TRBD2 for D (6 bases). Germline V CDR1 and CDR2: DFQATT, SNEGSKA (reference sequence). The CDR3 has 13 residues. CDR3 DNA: TGCAGTACTAGTCCTAGCGTTAACAATGAGCAGTTCTTC. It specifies CSTSPSVNNEQFF.

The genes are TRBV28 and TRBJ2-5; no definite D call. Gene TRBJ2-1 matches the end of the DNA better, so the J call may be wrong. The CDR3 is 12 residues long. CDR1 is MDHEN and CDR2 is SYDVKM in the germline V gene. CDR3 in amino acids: CASSPGYREQFF. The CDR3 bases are TGTGCCAGCAGTCCCGGTTACCGGGAGCAGTTCTTC.

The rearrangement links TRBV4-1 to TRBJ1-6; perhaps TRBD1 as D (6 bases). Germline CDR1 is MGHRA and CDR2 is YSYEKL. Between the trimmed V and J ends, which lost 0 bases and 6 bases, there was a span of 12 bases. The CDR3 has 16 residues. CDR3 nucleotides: TGCGCCAGCAGCCAAGACGGGACACCTTTTAATTCACCCCTCCACTTT. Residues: CASSQDGTPFNSPLHF.

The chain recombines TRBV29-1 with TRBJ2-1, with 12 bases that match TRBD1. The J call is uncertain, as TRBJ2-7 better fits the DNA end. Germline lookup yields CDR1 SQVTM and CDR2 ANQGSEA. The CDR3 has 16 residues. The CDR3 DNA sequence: TGCAGCGCCGGCGGCGCGGGACAGGGGGCGAACTACGAGCAGTACTTC. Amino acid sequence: CSAGGAGQGANYEQYF.

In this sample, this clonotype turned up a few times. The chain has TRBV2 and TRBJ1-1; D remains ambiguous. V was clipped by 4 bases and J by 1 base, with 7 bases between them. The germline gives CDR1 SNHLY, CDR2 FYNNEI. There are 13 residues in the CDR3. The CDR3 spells CASSGNENTEAFF. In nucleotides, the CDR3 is TGTGCCAGCAGTGGTAACGAGAACACTGAAGCTTTCTTT.

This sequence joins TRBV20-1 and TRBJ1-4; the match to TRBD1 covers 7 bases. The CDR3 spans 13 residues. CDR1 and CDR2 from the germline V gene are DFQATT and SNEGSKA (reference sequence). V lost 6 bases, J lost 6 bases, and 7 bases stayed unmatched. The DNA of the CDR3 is TGCAGTGCCGACGACAGGGCCGATGAAAAACTGTTTTTT. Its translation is CSADDRADEKLFF.

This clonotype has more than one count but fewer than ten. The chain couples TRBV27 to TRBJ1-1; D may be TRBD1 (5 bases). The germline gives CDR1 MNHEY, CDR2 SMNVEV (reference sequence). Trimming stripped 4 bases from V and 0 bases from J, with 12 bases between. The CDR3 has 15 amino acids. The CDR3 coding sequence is TGTGCCAGCAGTTCCAACAGGTTAATGAACACTGAAGCTTTCTTT. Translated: CASSSNRLMNTEAFF.

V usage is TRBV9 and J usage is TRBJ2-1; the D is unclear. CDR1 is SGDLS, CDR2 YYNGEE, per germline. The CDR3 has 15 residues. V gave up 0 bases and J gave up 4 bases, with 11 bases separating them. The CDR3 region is CASSVEVGPYNEQFF. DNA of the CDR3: TGTGCCAGCAGCGTAGAGGTGGGTCCTTACAATGAGCAGTTCTTC.